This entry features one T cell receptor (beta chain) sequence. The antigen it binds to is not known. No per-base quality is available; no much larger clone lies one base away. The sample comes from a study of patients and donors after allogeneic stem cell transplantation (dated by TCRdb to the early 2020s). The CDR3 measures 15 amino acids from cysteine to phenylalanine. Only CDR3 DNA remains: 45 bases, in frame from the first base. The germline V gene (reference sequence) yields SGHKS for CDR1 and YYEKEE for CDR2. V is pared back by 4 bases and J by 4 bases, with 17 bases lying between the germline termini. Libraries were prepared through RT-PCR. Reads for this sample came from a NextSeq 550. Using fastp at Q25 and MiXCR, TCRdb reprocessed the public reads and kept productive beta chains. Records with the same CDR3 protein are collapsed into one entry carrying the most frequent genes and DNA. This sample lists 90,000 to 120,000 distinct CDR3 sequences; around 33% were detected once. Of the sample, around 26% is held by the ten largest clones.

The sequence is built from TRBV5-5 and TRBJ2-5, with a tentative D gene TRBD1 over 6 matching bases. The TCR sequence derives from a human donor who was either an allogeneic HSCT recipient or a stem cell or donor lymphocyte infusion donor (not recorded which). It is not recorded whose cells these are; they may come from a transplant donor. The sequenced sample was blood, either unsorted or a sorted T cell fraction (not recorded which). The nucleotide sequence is TGTGCCAGCAGCCCCTCTACAGGGTACCGAGAGACCCAGTACTTC. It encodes CASSPSTGYRETQYF.